This TCR beta chain stems from a study of T-cell reconstitution after alpha-beta-depleted transplantation in children. Regarding the study as a whole: Reportedly, roughly two months post-transplant, alpha-beta T cells arose from several hundred expanded graft clones. Day-60 TCRbeta diversity that was high in some patients was derived from surviving recipient T cells and thymic progenitors.

This CDR3 has 14 residues. Trimming stripped 3 bases from V and 3 bases from J, with 11 bases between. Construction of the TCRbeta library involved unique molecular identifiers. MiXCR, applied by TCRdb to the PCR reads, yields one record per CDR3 protein. The table shows about 300,000 distinct CDR3 sequences, with about 9.4% occurring only once. This clonotype came up a few times. Its antigen is unidentified. The source was PBMCs, collected before TCRalphabeta/CD19-depleted stem cell transplant. The TCR originated in a boy under two years old with acute myeloid leukemia, due to receive a stem cell transplant. The chain joins TRBV12-3 or TRBV12-4 to TRBJ1-1, with D unresolved. CDR3: CASSFWFQDTEAFF. The CDR3 DNA follows: TGTGCCAGCAGTTTTTGGTTTCAGGACACTGAAGCTTTCTTT.